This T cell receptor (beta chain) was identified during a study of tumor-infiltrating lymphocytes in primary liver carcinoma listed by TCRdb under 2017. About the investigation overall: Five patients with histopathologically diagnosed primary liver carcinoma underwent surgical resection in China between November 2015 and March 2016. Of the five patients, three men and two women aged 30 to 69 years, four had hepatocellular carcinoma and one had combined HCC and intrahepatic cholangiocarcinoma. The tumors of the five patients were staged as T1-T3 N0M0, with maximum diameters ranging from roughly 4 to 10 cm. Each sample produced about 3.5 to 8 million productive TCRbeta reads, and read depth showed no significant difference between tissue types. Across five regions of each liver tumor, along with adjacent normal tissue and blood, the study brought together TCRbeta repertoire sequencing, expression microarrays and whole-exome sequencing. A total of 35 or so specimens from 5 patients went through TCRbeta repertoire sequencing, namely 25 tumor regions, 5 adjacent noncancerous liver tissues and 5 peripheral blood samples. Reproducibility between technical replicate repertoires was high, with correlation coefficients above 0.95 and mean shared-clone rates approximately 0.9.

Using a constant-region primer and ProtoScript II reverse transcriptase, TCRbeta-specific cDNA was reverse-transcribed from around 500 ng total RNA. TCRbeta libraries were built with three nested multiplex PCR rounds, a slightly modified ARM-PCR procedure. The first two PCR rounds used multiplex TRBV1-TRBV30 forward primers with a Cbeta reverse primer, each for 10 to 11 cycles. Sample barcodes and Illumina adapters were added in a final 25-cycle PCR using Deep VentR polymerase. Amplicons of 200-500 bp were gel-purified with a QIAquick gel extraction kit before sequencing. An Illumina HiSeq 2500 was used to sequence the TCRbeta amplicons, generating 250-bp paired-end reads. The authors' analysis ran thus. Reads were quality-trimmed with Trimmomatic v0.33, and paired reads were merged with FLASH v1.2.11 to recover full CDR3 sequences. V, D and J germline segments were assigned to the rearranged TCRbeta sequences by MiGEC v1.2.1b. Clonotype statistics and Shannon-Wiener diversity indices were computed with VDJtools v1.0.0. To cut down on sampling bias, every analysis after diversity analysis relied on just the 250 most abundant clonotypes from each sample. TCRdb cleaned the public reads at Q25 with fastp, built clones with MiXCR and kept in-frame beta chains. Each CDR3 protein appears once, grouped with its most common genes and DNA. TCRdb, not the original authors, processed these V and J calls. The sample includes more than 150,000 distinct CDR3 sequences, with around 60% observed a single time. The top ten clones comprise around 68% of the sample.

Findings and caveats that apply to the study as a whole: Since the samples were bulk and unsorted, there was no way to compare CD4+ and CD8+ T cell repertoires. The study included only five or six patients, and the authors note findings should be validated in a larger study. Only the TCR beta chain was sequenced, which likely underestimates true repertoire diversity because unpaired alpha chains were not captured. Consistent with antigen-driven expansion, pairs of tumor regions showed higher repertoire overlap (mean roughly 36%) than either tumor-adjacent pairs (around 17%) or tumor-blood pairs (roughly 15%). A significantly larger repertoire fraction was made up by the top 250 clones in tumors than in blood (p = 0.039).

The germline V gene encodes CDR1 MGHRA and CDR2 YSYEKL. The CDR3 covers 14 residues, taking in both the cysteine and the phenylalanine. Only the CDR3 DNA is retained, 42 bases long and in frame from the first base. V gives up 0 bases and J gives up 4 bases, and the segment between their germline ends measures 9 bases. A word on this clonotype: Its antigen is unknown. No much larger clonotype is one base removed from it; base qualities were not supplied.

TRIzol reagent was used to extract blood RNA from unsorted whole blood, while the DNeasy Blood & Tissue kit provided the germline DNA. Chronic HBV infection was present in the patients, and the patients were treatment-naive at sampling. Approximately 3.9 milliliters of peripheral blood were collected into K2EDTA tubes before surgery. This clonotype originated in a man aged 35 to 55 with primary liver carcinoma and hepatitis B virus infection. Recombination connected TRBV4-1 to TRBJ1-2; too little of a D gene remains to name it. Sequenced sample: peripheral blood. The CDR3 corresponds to CASSQDYTAYGYTF. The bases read TGCGCCAGCAGCCAAGATTATACAGCCTATGGCTACACCTTC.